This TCR beta chain is from a study of graft-versus-host responses after intestinal transplantation. Study in general: Once they had received anti-thymocyte globulin induction, all recipients took tacrolimus and steroids for about 3 years.

The method was immunoSEQ multiplex PCR; TCRdb's version includes in-frame clones alone and lacks a portion of them. The table lists some 81,000 clones, approximately 91% of them singletons, with approximately 0.34% in the top ten. V lost 7 bases to trimming and J lost 9 bases, with 10 bases between them. The germline V gene encodes CDR1 MNHNS and CDR2 SASEGT. The CDR3 runs 11 residues. About this clone itself: Its cognate antigen is unknown.

Study outcomes and limitations: Recipient bone marrow held GvH clones, some seen earlier in ileum or blood. The study associated peak circulating GvH clone levels with early post-transplant HvG declines.

The receptor's source is a human donor who received an intestinal transplant. The genes are TRBV6-1 and TRBJ2-1; possible D gene TRBD1, 6 bases. The sample here was unstimulated CD4+ T cells sorted from spleen or lymph node cells, taken before intestinal transplant. The CDR3 sequence is CASTGEGEQFF. CDR3 DNA: TGTGCCAGCACAGGGGAAGGTGAGCAGTTCTTC.